These 27 T cell receptor beta chains were sequenced from one sample in a study of cytomegalovirus exposure and HLA in healthy donors. PCR used 60 Vbeta primers and 13 Jbeta primers. Sequencing used immunoSEQ multiplex PCR; TCRdb keeps in-frame clones, though not all of them. In the table there are approximately 69,000 clones, 75% to 80% of which are singletons. The sequenced sample consisted of PBMCs. Receptors were obtained from a man in his late teens or twenties in good health and CMV-seronegative.

The chain employs TRBV7-7 and TRBJ2-5; 9 bases are shared with TRBD1. Germline V lookup: CDR1 SSHAT, CDR2 FNYEAQ (reference sequence). CDR3 size: 13 residues. With V trimmed by 5 bases and J by 3 bases, 1 base remained unmatched. CDR3 sequence reads: CASSRDREETQYF. CDR3 coding DNA: TGTGCCAGCAGCCGGGACAGGGAAGAGACCCAGTACTTC. Complete variable domain (other parts from reference TRBV7-7 and TRBJ2-5): GAGVSQSPRYKVTKRGQDVTLRCDPISSHATLYWYQQALGQGPEFLTYFNYEAQPDKSGLPSDRFSAERPEGSISTLTIQRTEQRDSAMYRCASSRDREETQYFGPGTRLLVL.

CDR3 coding DNA: TGTGCCAGTAGTTTTGACAGGGGGCTTGGTGAGCAGTACTTC. Its translation: CASSFDRGLGEQYF. The chain uses TRBV19 and TRBJ2-7, with 10 bases lining up with TRBD1. CDR3 length: 14 amino acids. V lost 5 bases, J lost 7 bases, and 8 bases stayed unmatched. Looked up from germline, CDR1 is LNHDA and CDR2 is SQIVND (reference sequence).

This clone was detected once. CDR3 bases: TGTGCCAGCAGCTTAGCGTCTTCACTTGCGAACACCGGGGAGCTGTTTTTT. This sequence encodes CASSLASSLANTGELFF. This chain uses TRBV7-2 with TRBJ2-2; D gene unclear. With 0 bases removed from V and 0 bases from J, the gap between germline ends came to 11 bases. CDR1 and CDR2 (germline): SGHTA, FQGNSA. CDR3 length equals 17 residues. Full variable domain (remainder filled in from reference TRBV7-2 and TRBJ2-2): GAGVSQSPSNKVTEKGKDVELRCDPISGHTALYWYRQSLGQGLEFLIYFQGNSAPDKSGLPSDRFSAERTGGSVSTLTIQRTQQEDSAVYLCASSLASSLANTGELFFGEGSRLTVL.

The chain combines TRBV7-6 with TRBJ1-2; D ambiguous. There are 15 residues in the CDR3. Trimming pared 4 bases from V and 5 bases from J, leaving 17 bases between. Germline lookup yields CDR1 SGHVS and CDR2 FNYEAQ. CDR3 DNA sequence: TGTGCCAGCAGCTCTCGGAGCGAAGGAGGGTATGGCTACACCTTC. Its translation: CASSSRSEGGYGYTF.

CDR3 sequence: CASSLGLAGGNEQYV. In DNA form, the CDR3 reads TGTGCCAGCAGCTTGGGGCTAGCGGGGGGTAACGAGCAGTACGTC. The chain has TRBV5-6 and TRBJ2-7, with TRBD2 matching over 11 bases. The V gene end was trimmed by 0 bases and the J gene end by 5 bases; junction bases not matched to a gene: 4. The CDR3 has 15 residues. Looked up from germline, CDR1 is SGHDT and CDR2 is YYEEEE.

The chain recombines TRBV10-1 with TRBJ2-1; 7 positions match TRBD1. This CDR3 spans 11 amino acids. The junction had 2 bases not matched to a gene; V was cut back by 3 bases and J by 12 bases. Germline-derived CDR1 and CDR2 are WNHNN and SYGVQD (reference sequence). DNA for the CDR3: TGCGCCAGCAGTGACTCAGGGGGGCAGTTCTTC. This encodes CASSDSGGQFF.

CDR3 residues: CAWSTPGGYSPLHF. DNA for the CDR3: TGTGCCTGGAGTACCCCGGGGGGTTATTCACCCCTCCACTTT. The V and J genes are TRBV30 and TRBJ1-6, with D perhaps TRBD1 (5 bases). The CDR3 has 14 residues. Trimming shortened V by 2 bases and J by 8 bases, and 13 bases separated the two germline ends. CDR1 is GTSNPN, CDR2 SVGIG, per germline (reference sequence).

The DNA for the CDR3 is TGTGCCAGCAGTGACGGGGCGGGGGAGTACTTC. It codes for CASSDGAGEYF. V usage is TRBV2 and J usage is TRBJ2-7; TRBD2 aligns across 7 bases. Looked up from germline, CDR1 is SNHLY and CDR2 is FYNNEI. V gave up 3 bases and J gave up 11 bases; unmatched junction bases: 4. This CDR3 comprises 11 residues. Drawing the rest from reference TRBV2 and TRBJ2-7, the complete variable domain is EPEVTQTPSHQVTQMGQEVILRCVPISNHLYFYWYRQILGQKVEFLVSFYNNEISEKSEIFDDQFSVERPDGSNFTLKIRSTKLEDSAMYFCASSDGAGEYFGPGTRLTVT.

This chain joins TRBV28 and TRBJ2-7, with TRBD1 as a possible D gene (5 bases). Germline V gene lookup returns CDR1 MDHEN and CDR2 SYDVKM. The CDR3 spans 13 residues. Trimming removed 2 bases from V and 3 bases from J, with 8 bases in between. The CDR3: CASSLGQVYEQYF. The CDR3 DNA reads as TGTGCCAGCAGTTTAGGACAAGTCTACGAGCAGTACTTC.

A few counts support this clone. V usage is TRBV10-3 and J usage is TRBJ1-4; D unresolved. The CDR3 covers 14 residues. Germline CDR1 and CDR2: ENHRY and SYGVKD. Trimming stripped 4 bases from V and 4 bases from J, with 10 bases between. CDR3 DNA sequence: TGTGCCATCAGTGTTCGGGGAGGTAATGAAAAACTGTTTTTT. Residues: CAISVRGGNEKLFF.

The V and J genes are TRBV5-1 and TRBJ1-1, with D perhaps matching TRBD1 (6 bases). This CDR3 is 18 amino acids long. Germline V gives CDR1 SGHRS, CDR2 YFSETQ. Trimming removed 5 bases at V and 0 bases at J, with 23 bases between. This chain's CDR3 is CASRSPHRAAEVNTEAFF. The CDR3, as DNA: TGCGCCAGCAGGTCGCCTCACAGGGCAGCAGAAGTGAACACTGAAGCTTTCTTT.

The chain has TRBV28 and TRBJ2-7, with 7 bases identical to TRBD2. The CDR3 is made up of 13 amino acids. V lost 3 bases to trimming and J lost 2 bases; unmatched junction nucleotides: 1. Germline CDR1 is MDHEN and CDR2 is SYDVKM. CDR3 nucleotide sequence: TGTGCCAGCAGTTTCGGGGGGACCTACGAGCAGTACGTC. This encodes CASSFGGTYEQYV.

Points on this clone: Germline and junction disagree at one end, which may indicate a read error. The chain employs TRBV2 and TRBJ1-2, with D perhaps matching TRBD1 (5 bases). Germline V CDR1 and CDR2: SNHLY, FYNNEI. The CDR3 length is 13 residues. The CDR3 region is CASSERVSGGTFF. CDR3 in DNA: TGTGCCAGCAGTGAAAGGGTCTCCGGGGGGACCTTCTTC.

This chain uses TRBV11-2 with TRBJ2-7, with a possible D match to TRBD2 (6 bases). Germline CDR1 SGHAT, CDR2 FQNNGV. CDR3 length: 13 residues. Trimming stripped 4 bases from V and 6 bases from J, with 13 bases between. The CDR3 coding sequence is TGTGCCAGCAGCTCGTACGGGGGAAGCGAGCAGTACTTC. Residues: CASSSYGGSEQYF.

The chain is built from TRBV19 and TRBJ1-2; tentative D call: TRBD1 (6 bases). Germline loops: CDR1 LNHDA, CDR2 SQIVND (reference sequence). This CDR3 contains 16 residues. With 5 bases removed from V and 4 bases from J, the gap between germline ends came to 20 bases. The chain's CDR3 is CASSQGGGRTVYGYTF. DNA for the CDR3: TGTGCCAGTAGTCAAGGGGGGGGCAGGACCGTCTATGGCTACACCTTC.

The chain links TRBV7-3 to TRBJ1-2, with D possibly being TRBD1 (6 bases). CDR3 length: 16 amino acids. From germline, CDR1 is SGHTA and CDR2 FQGTGA. Trimming shortened V by 4 bases and J by 7 bases, and 22 bases separated the two germline ends. The CDR3 coding sequence is TGTGCCAGCAGCTCTAACCCCACGGGGGGGCGGGGTGGCTACACCTTC. Protein product: CASSSNPTGGRGGYTF.

This chain links TRBV4-3 with TRBJ2-2, with TRBD1 matching over 7 bases. The CDR3 extends over 14 amino acids. Germline V gene data show CDR1 as LGHNA and CDR2 as YSLEER. V shed 6 bases and J 2 bases; nucleotides not matched to a gene: 3. CDR3 residues: CASRRQGNTGELFF. CDR3 sequence (DNA): TGCGCCAGCAGACGACAGGGAAACACCGGGGAGCTGTTTTTT.

The chain is built from TRBV5-4 and TRBJ2-7, with 9 bases matching TRBD1. From germline, CDR1 is SGHNT and CDR2 YYREEE (reference sequence). The CDR3 has 14 amino acids. The trim removed 3 bases at V and 3 bases at J, leaving 4 bases unmatched. CDR3 nucleotide sequence: TGTGCCAGCAGCTCCGGGACAGGGAACTACGAGCAGTACTTC. It is translated as CASSSGTGNYEQYF.

The chain combines TRBV7-7 with TRBJ2-5; a weak D match, TRBD1 (5 bases). V lost 0 bases and J 1 base, leaving 9 bases between the germline ends. Germline lookup yields CDR1 SSHAT and CDR2 FNYEAQ (reference sequence). The CDR3 runs to 15 residues. The chain's CDR3 is CASSLAKGPQETQYF. As DNA, the CDR3 is TGTGCCAGCAGCTTAGCGAAGGGGCCCCAAGAGACCCAGTACTTC. Full variable domain (rest looked up from reference TRBV7-7 and TRBJ2-5): GAGVSQSPRYKVTKRGQDVTLRCDPISSHATLYWYQQALGQGPEFLTYFNYEAQPDKSGLPSDRFSAERPEGSISTLTIQRTEQRDSAMYRCASSLAKGPQETQYFGPGTRLLVL.

V usage is TRBV10-3 and J usage is TRBJ1-5, with 7 bases fitting TRBD1. The V gene's germline CDR1 is ENHRY and CDR2 SYGVKD. V shed 4 bases, J shed 3 bases, and the junction held 3 bases outside the gene matches. The CDR3 is 14 amino acids. CDR3: CAISGQGSNQPQHF. The CDR3 DNA reads TGTGCCATCAGTGGACAGGGATCCAATCAGCCCCAGCATTTT.

As to this clone: Mismatch with germline at one junction end may stem from a read error. This same CDR3 is encoded by further DNA sequences in the sample. V and J are TRBV27 and TRBJ1-1; no definite D call. This CDR3 is built from 14 residues. Germline V gene lookup returns CDR1 MNHEY and CDR2 SMNVEV (reference sequence). CDR3 sequence: CASSPRHVNTEAFF. CDR3 bases: TGTGCCAGCAGTCCCAGACACGTGAATACTGAAGCTTTCTTT.

This clone was detected once. The V and J genes are TRBV5-1 and TRBJ2-1; D possibly corresponds to TRBD1 (5 bases). Germline CDR1 reads SGHRS; CDR2 reads YFSETQ. The CDR3 loop spans 19 amino acids. V lost 0 bases and J 1 base, leaving 20 bases between the germline ends. CDR3 nucleotides: TGCGCCAGCAGCTTGGTTTCGACAGCCTCTGCGCCTTCCTACAATGAGCAGTTCTTC. As protein: CASSLVSTASAPSYNEQFF.

This chain connects TRBV7-2 to TRBJ2-1; 10 bases agree with TRBD2. Germline CDR1 SGHTA, CDR2 FQGNSA. The CDR3 contains 16 residues. Losses at the gene ends were 5 bases for V and 8 bases for J; bases not matched to a gene: 12. CDR3 bases: TGTGCCAGCAGCGGACGGGGGGCTAGCGGGGGCCATGAGCAGTTCTTC. Translation: CASSGRGASGGHEQFF.

The CDR3 region is CASSPTNGGLPKAFF. DNA for the CDR3: TGTGCCAGCAGCCCAACGAATGGGGGGTTACCTAAAGCTTTCTTT. The rearrangement links TRBV4-2 to TRBJ1-1; a weak D match, TRBD1 (5 bases). The CDR3 spans 15 residues. Trimming pared 4 bases from V and 9 bases from J, leaving 21 bases between. CDR1 is LGHNA and CDR2 is YNFKEQ in the germline V gene.

By frequency in the sample, this clone is medium-sized (0.01 to 0.1%). This chain uses TRBV6-4 with TRBJ2-1; TRBD2 matches 15 bases. Germline CDR1 reads MRHNA; CDR2 reads SNTAGT. V lost 2 bases to trimming and J lost 7 bases; unmatched junction nucleotides: 0. This CDR3 has 15 amino acids. CDR3 nucleotide sequence: TGTGCCAGCAGTGACGGGACTAGCGGGGGGAATGAGCAGTTCTTC. Amino acids: CASSDGTSGGNEQFF.

J is TRBJ2-3 and V is TRBV6-6; 9 bases agree with TRBD2. The CDR3 loop spans 15 amino acids. The germline CDR1 and CDR2 sequences are MNHNY and SVGAGI (reference sequence). The ends lost 7 bases at V and 1 base at J; junction bases unmatched: 6. The CDR3 spells CASNLAGEGTDTQYF. The CDR3 coding sequence is TGTGCCAGCAACTTAGCGGGGGAGGGCACAGATACGCAGTATTTT.

This clone has only a few counts. This chain uses TRBV4-2 with TRBJ2-3; 7 nucleotides match TRBD2. Germline V gene data show CDR1 as LGHNA and CDR2 as YNFKEQ. The trim removed 5 bases at V and 14 bases at J, leaving 7 bases unmatched. The CDR3 runs 11 residues. This CDR3 reads CASSATSVRYF. The DNA for the CDR3 is TGTGCCAGCAGCGCTACTAGCGTTCGGTATTTT.